The 26 T cell receptor beta chains below come from one sample, sequenced in a study of shared clonotypes between healthy human individuals. Terminally differentiated effector memory CD45RA+ cells were left out of the naive CD8 fraction, which was CD45RO-negative and positively selected for CCR7. Assay: immunoSEQ multiplex PCR; the TCRdb copy retains only in-frame clones and omits some. The sample lists 2 million to 2.5 million clones, about 95% occurring once. Sequencing was done on a sample of naive CD8+ T cells sorted from blood. The origin of the receptors is a young man in good health.

This clone was observed a handful of times. This rearrangement joins TRBV11-2 to TRBJ1-6; tentatively, D is TRBD1 (5 bases). There are 13 residues in the CDR3. From germline, CDR1 is SGHAT and CDR2 FQNNGV. V was pared by 4 bases and J by 9 bases, with 10 bases between. CDR3 amino acids: CASSSWTSSPLHF. CDR3 DNA sequence: TGTGCCAGCAGCTCCTGGACAAGTTCACCCCTCCACTTT. The full variable domain, completed using reference TRBV11-2 and TRBJ1-6, is EAGVAQSPRYKIIEKRQSVAFWCNPISGHATLYWYQQILGQGPKLLIQFQNNGVVDDSQLPKDRFSAERLKGVDSTLKIQPAKLEDSAVYLCASSSWTSSPLHFGNGTRLTVT.

The rearrangement uses TRBV7-3 and TRBJ2-1; TRBD2 agrees at 7 bases. V lost 5 bases and J lost 10; bases outside the gene matches: 8. Germline V gene data show CDR1 as SGHTA and CDR2 as FQGTGA. This CDR3 has 13 residues. CDR3 DNA: TGTGCCAGCAGCCCTCCGGGGGGTCTGGAGCAGTTCTTC. It translates to CASSPPGGLEQFF.

The V gene is TRBV13, the J gene TRBJ2-3; maybe TRBD2 (7 bases). Trimming pared 3 bases from V and 5 bases from J, leaving 18 bases between. The CDR3 extends over 16 amino acids. Germline V gene sequence: CDR1 PRHDT, CDR2 FYEKMQ (reference sequence). CDR3 sequence: CASSFSGGQVKDTQYF. The CDR3 coding sequence is TGTGCCAGCAGCTTTTCGGGGGGCCAGGTCAAAGATACGCAGTATTTT.

This sequence joins TRBV11-1 and TRBJ2-1; TRBD2 aligns across 11 bases. Germline V lookup: CDR1 SGHAT, CDR2 FQDESV (reference sequence). With 3 bases clipped from V and 4 bases from J, the junction kept 2 bases outside the gene matches. The length of the CDR3 is 15 residues. This chain's CDR3 is CASSFSGGVYNEQFF. Written as DNA, the CDR3 is TGTGCCAGCAGCTTTAGCGGGGGGGTGTACAATGAGCAGTTCTTC. Looking up the rest from reference TRBV11-1 and TRBJ2-1 gives the full variable domain: EAEVAQSPRYKITEKSQAVAFWCDPISGHATLYWYRQILGQGPELLVQFQDESVVDDSQLPKDRFSAERLKGVDSTLKIQPAELGDSAMYLCASSFSGGVYNEQFFGPGTRLTVL.

This rearrangement joins TRBV4-1 to TRBJ2-7, with D hard to call. This CDR3 is built from 13 residues. CDR1 is MGHRA, CDR2 YSYEKL, per germline. V lost 2 bases and J 2 bases, leaving 7 bases between the germline ends. CDR3 bases: TGCGCCAGCAGCCAATCCACAACCTACGAGCAGTACTTC. This translates into CASSQSTTYEQYF.

V and J are TRBV30 and TRBJ1-2, with unresolved D. Germline loops: CDR1 GTSNPN, CDR2 SVGIG (reference sequence). The length of the CDR3 is 13 residues. V shed 1 base and J shed 3 bases, with 9 bases lying between them. CDR3 protein: CAWSGGGHYGYTF. In DNA form, the CDR3 reads TGTGCCTGGAGTGGAGGAGGGCACTATGGCTACACCTTC.

The rearrangement uses TRBV5-4 and TRBJ1-1, with D maybe TRBD1 (5 bases). Germline V CDR1 and CDR2: SGHNT, YYREEE (reference sequence). The CDR3 length is 14 residues. The germline V and J ends were trimmed by 3 bases and 4 bases, with 13 bases remaining between them. CDR3: CASSSPSGRTEAFF. CDR3 DNA: TGTGCCAGCAGCTCGCCTTCAGGGCGCACTGAAGCTTTCTTT.

This clone was seen a few times. The V call is TRBV30, the J call TRBJ1-4; tentative D call: TRBD1 (5 bases). Germline V gives CDR1 GTSNPN, CDR2 SVGIG (reference sequence). This CDR3 region has 15 residues. Trimming stripped 3 bases from V and 7 bases from J, with 18 bases between. CDR3 DNA sequence: TGTGCCTGGAGAAGGACCGGGGGAAGGAGTGAAAAACTGTTTTTT. Its protein product is CAWRRTGGRSEKLFF. The whole variable domain, remainder taken from reference TRBV30 and TRBJ1-4, is SQTIHQWPATLVQPVGSPLSLECTVEGTSNPNLYWYRQAAGRGLQLLFYSVGIGQISSEVPQNLSASRPQDRQFILSSKKLLLSDSGFYLCAWRRTGGRSEKLFFGSGTQLSVL.

In this sample, this clone turned up once. The rearrangement joins TRBV14 to TRBJ2-1, with 9 bases matching TRBD2. Germline-derived CDR1 and CDR2 are SGHDN and FVKESK. V lost 6 bases, J lost 5 bases, and 8 bases stayed unmatched. This CDR3 has 15 amino acids. CDR3 amino acids: CASSRLAEHNNEQFF. As DNA, the CDR3 is TGTGCCAGCAGTCGACTAGCGGAACACAACAATGAGCAGTTCTTC.

The chain has TRBV25-1 and TRBJ2-4; D is uncertain. The CDR3 length is 14 residues. V was cut by 5 bases and J by 0 bases, with 8 bases left in between. The germline gives CDR1 MGHDK, CDR2 SYGVNS. The CDR3 DNA reads TGTGCCAGCAGTCGAGGTGAAGCCAAAAACATTCAGTACTTC. It specifies CASSRGEAKNIQYF.

The rearrangement uses TRBV5-1 and TRBJ2-3; 10 bases line up with TRBD2. Germline lookup yields CDR1 SGHRS and CDR2 YFSETQ. Trimming at V came to 3 bases and at J to 1 base, leaving 2 bases not matched to a gene. The CDR3 totals 15 residues. The DNA for the CDR3 is TGCGCCAGCAGCTCTGGGACTAGCGGCACAGATACGCAGTATTTT. Protein sequence: CASSSGTSGTDTQYF.

V usage is TRBV9 and J usage is TRBJ1-6, with D perhaps matching TRBD1 (6 bases). The germline V gene has CDR1 SGDLS and CDR2 YYNGEE. Trimming cost V 3 bases and J 0 bases, with 10 bases left between them. The CDR3 contains 16 residues. The CDR3 is CASSGTESSYNSPLHF. The DNA of the CDR3 is TGTGCCAGCAGCGGGACAGAGAGCTCCTATAATTCACCCCTCCACTTT.

The V and J genes are TRBV27 and TRBJ2-1, with 11 bases fitting TRBD2. V trimming: 4 bases; J trimming: 10 bases; junction bases outside the gene matches: 12. The CDR3 length is 16 residues. CDR1 and CDR2 (germline): MNHEY, SMNVEV (reference sequence). The DNA for the CDR3 is TGTGCCAGCAGTTCCCCTAGCGGGGGGCTCCCCTACGAGCAGTTCTTC. It codes for CASSSPSGGLPYEQFF.

J is TRBJ2-5 and V is TRBV21-1; TRBD2 reflects the table's D call only, with no check against the DNA. TRBV21-1 is a pseudogene segment. This CDR3 comprises 15 residues. The CDR3 here is CASTRLAGGQETQYF. CDR3 DNA: TGTGCCAGCACTCGACTAGCGGGGGGGCAAGAGACCCAGTACTTC.

The rearrangement links TRBV9 to TRBJ2-5, with a tentative D call TRBD1 (5 bases). The germline V gene has CDR1 SGDLS and CDR2 YYNGEE. The CDR3 sequence is 15 residues long. The V end was cut by 3 bases, the J end by 5 bases, with 17 bases between. CDR3 in amino acids: CASSEGISGVETQYF. The CDR3 region has the DNA TGTGCCAGCAGCGAGGGGATTTCCGGTGTGGAGACCCAGTACTTC.

On this clone: Different DNA sequences within this sample yield the same CDR3. The chain uses TRBV10-3 and TRBJ2-7; no reliable D call. The CDR3 contains 13 residues. V lost 0 bases, J lost 2 bases, and 5 bases lay in between. Germline values: CDR1 ENHRY, CDR2 SYGVKD. Written as DNA, the CDR3 is TGTGCCATCAGTGAGTCGGCAGCCTACGAGCAGTACTTC. Protein product: CAISESAAYEQYF.

The rearrangement uses TRBV5-5 and TRBJ2-7; D remains ambiguous. The germline V and J ends were trimmed by 0 bases and 4 bases, with 8 bases remaining between them. CDR3 length equals 13 residues. CDR1 is SGHKS, CDR2 YYEKEE, per germline (reference sequence). CDR3 coding DNA: TGTGCCAGCAGCTTGGATCGAGTATACGAGCAGTACTTC. Protein sequence: CASSLDRVYEQYF. The full variable domain, its missing parts supplied by reference TRBV5-5 and TRBJ2-7, is DAGVTQSPTHLIKTRGQQVTLRCSPISGHKSVSWYQQVLGQGPQFIFQYYEKEERGRGNFPDRFSARQFPNYSSELNVNALLLGDSALYLCASSLDRVYEQYFGPGTRLTVT.

About this clone: The same CDR3 can be traced to other DNA sequences in this sample. The V call is TRBV7-9, the J call TRBJ1-1, with D perhaps TRBD1 (5 bases). Germline lookup yields CDR1 SEHNR and CDR2 FQNEAQ (reference sequence). V gave up 4 bases and J gave up 4 bases, with 7 bases separating them. There are 12 residues in the CDR3. The CDR3 loop reads CASSSGATEAFF. DNA of the CDR3: TGTGCCAGCAGCTCCGGGGCCACTGAAGCTTTCTTT. Drawing the rest from reference TRBV7-9 and TRBJ1-1, the complete variable domain is DTGVSQNPRHKITKRGQNVTFRCDPISEHNRLYWYRQTLGQGPEFLTYFQNEAQLEKSRLLSDRFSAERPKGSFSTLEIQRTEQGDSAMYLCASSSGATEAFFGQGTRLTVV.

The chain couples TRBV27 to TRBJ1-2; the D is unclear. In germline, CDR1 is MNHEY, CDR2 SMNVEV (reference sequence). The CDR3 is 13 residues long. Trimming pared 3 bases from V and 3 bases from J, leaving 8 bases between. The CDR3 here is CASSFEHDYGYTF. CDR3 nucleotides: TGTGCCAGCAGTTTTGAACATGACTATGGCTACACCTTC.

The V call is TRBV5-6, the J call TRBJ2-7; D is perhaps TRBD1 (5 bases). This CDR3 spans 17 amino acids. V lost 0 bases and J lost 2, with 18 bases in between. The germline CDR1 and CDR2 sequences are SGHDT and YYEEEE. The CDR3 DNA sequence: TGTGCCAGCAGCTTGGTCCAGGGCGGATTAAACCCCTACGAGCAGTACTTC. This translates into CASSLVQGGLNPYEQYF.

The chain is built from TRBV11-2 and TRBJ2-7; D ambiguous. This CDR3 is 12 amino acids long. V shed 1 base and J shed 5 bases, with 6 bases lying between them. CDR1 and CDR2 from the germline V gene are SGHAT and FQNNGV. Written as DNA, the CDR3 is TGTGCCAGCAGCTTAGGGGATGACGAGCAGTACTTC. Amino acids: CASSLGDDEQYF.

CDR3 DNA sequence: TGTGCCAGCAGACAAGGGGGGGGAAACACTGAAGCTTTCTTT. This codes for CASRQGGGNTEAFF. The chain combines TRBV5-4 with TRBJ1-1; a weak D match, TRBD1 (6 bases). Per the germline V gene, CDR1 is SGHNT and CDR2 is YYREEE (reference sequence). The V end was cut by 5 bases, the J end by 2 bases, with 13 bases between. The CDR3 is 14 amino acids.

The chain uses TRBV6-5 and TRBJ1-1; 9 positions match TRBD1. V lost 8 bases and J lost 5; bases outside the gene matches: 12. The CDR3 contains 15 residues. Per germline, CDR1 MNHEY and CDR2 SVGAGI. For the CDR3, the DNA is TGTGCCAGCCGGCCGGGACAGGGACCGTTGACTGAAGCTTTCTTT. Translation: CASRPGQGPLTEAFF.

The rearrangement uses TRBV4-1 and TRBJ2-7; TRBD1 matches 9 bases. The V gene's germline CDR1 is MGHRA and CDR2 YSYEKL. CDR3 length equals 15 residues. With V trimmed by 4 bases and J by 1 base, 5 bases remained unmatched. The CDR3 DNA reads as TGCGCCAGCAGCCCAGGACAGGGGCCTTCCTACGAGCAGTACTTC. It is translated as CASSPGQGPSYEQYF.

The chain recombines TRBV19 with TRBJ1-5; D is unresolved. Per the germline V gene, CDR1 is LNHDA and CDR2 is SQIVND (reference sequence). Trimming removed 0 bases from V and 7 bases from J, with 7 bases in between. This CDR3 contains 13 residues. The CDR3 here is CASSIDPGQPQHF. CDR3 DNA sequence: TGTGCCAGTAGTATAGACCCGGGACAGCCCCAGCATTTT.

The chain combines TRBV28 with TRBJ1-2; D uncertain. This CDR3 contains 15 residues. Trimming removed 7 bases at V and 8 bases at J, with 23 bases between. The germline V gene encodes CDR1 MDHEN and CDR2 SYDVKM. CDR3 nucleotides: TGTGCCAGCACCTCCTACATGGGCGTCCCGGTCGGCTACACCTTC. Protein sequence: CASTSYMGVPVGYTF.